The rows below give T cell receptor beta chains drawn from one sample of a study of read filtering for tumor transcriptome and immune sequencing. TCRdb recomputed calls from the reads with MiXCR, one row per CDR3 protein. The table has 30,000 to 40,000 distinct CDR3 sequences, approximately 12% seen once. The specimen was a population of CD138-negative cells sorted from bone marrow. The receptors originated from a donor over 35 with multiple myeloma. The CDR3 runs from the conserved cysteine through the conserved F or W. A D gene is named only where the DNA matches it firmly. Expanded clones get a size class; other rows say once, few or many, or leave the size out.

clone_size j_call d_call v_call cdr3_aa cdr3_nt
many TRBJ2-2 NA TRBV6-1 CASSERVLPSNTGELFF TGTGCCAGCAGTGAGCGGGTGCTTCCGAGTAACACCGGGGAGCTGTTTTTT
many TRBJ2-7 TRBD2 TRBV27 CATGLAASYEQYF TGTGCCACCGGACTAGCGGCCTCCTACGAGCAGTACTTC
few TRBJ2-2 NA TRBV3-1 CASSELANGELFF TGTGCCAGCAGCGAGCTAGCGAATGGGGAGCTGTTTTTT
many TRBJ1-4 NA TRBV6-6 CASSYGVFGRGNEKLFF TGTGCCAGCAGTTACGGAGTTTTTGGCAGGGGAAATGAAAAACTGTTTTTT
many TRBJ2-3 NA TRBV11-2 CASSLELATDTQYF TGTGCCAGCAGCTTAGAACTAGCCACAGATACGCAGTATTTT
many TRBJ2-3 TRBD1 TRBV11-2 CASSQGTANTDTQYF TGTGCCAGCAGCCAGGGGACAGCTAATACAGATACGCAGTATTTT
many TRBJ1-1 NA TRBV12-3/TRBV12-4 CASREGNTEAFF TGTGCCAGCAGGGAGGGGAACACTGAAGCTTTCTTT
many TRBJ2-3 NA TRBV2 CASSEEASRSADTQYF TGTGCCAGCAGTGAAGAGGCTTCTAGGTCGGCAGATACGCAGTATTTT
many TRBJ2-1 TRBD1 TRBV5-1 CASSGGQGRHNEQFF TGCGCCAGCAGCGGAGGACAGGGTCGCCACAATGAGCAGTTCTTC
many TRBJ2-7 NA TRBV20-1 CSALLPPYEQYF TGCAGTGCCCTCCTCCCCCCCTACGAGCAGTACTTC
many TRBJ2-1 NA TRBV4-1 CASSQEPGAFNNEQFF TGCGCCAGCAGCCAAGAGCCGGGGGCCTTTAACAATGAGCAGTTCTTC
many TRBJ1-1 NA TRBV7-9 CASSPRPALGTEAFF TGTGCCAGCAGCCCCCGACCCGCTCTGGGCACTGAAGCTTTCTTT
NA TRBJ2-1 NA TRBV6-5 CASSYSGADEQFF TGTGCCAGCAGTTATAGTGGGGCCGATGAGCAGTTCTTC
NA TRBJ2-1 NA TRBV7-2 CASSSALRLFF TGTGCCAGCAGCTCCGCACTCCGGCTGTTCTTC
NA TRBJ2-5 NA TRBV7-9 CASSPQAVQETQHF TGTGCCAGCAGCCCCCAGGCGGTCCAAGAGACCCAGCACTTC
many TRBJ2-1 NA TRBV20-1 CSARDPAGVGNEQFF TGCAGTGCTAGAGATCCAGCAGGCGTAGGCAATGAGCAGTTCTTC
many TRBJ2-3 TRBD1 TRBV4-2 CASSQDWTGSTDTQYF TGTGCCAGCAGCCAAGACTGGACAGGATCCACAGATACGCAGTATTTT
NA TRBJ2-7 NA TRBV29-1 CSVLRDTSYEQYF TGCAGCGTGCTCCGGGACACTTCCTACGAGCAGTACTTC
many TRBJ1-6 NA TRBV7-9 CASSFGRLDSPLHF TGTGCCAGCAGCTTCGGGCGGCTGGATTCACCCCTCCACTTT
many TRBJ2-2 NA TRBV19 CASRLSREAGELFF TGTGCCAGTAGACTAAGTCGTGAGGCAGGGGAGCTGTTTTTT
many TRBJ1-5 NA TRBV19 CASSRSVQPQHF TGTGCCAGTAGTCGGTCAGTACAGCCCCAGCATTTT
many TRBJ2-1 NA TRBV12-3/TRBV12-4 CASSSWTDNEQFF TGTGCCAGCAGTTCTTGGACAGACAATGAGCAGTTCTTC
many TRBJ2-1 TRBD2 TRBV6-5 CASSLAGGPRVQFF TGTGCCAGCAGTCTAGCGGGGGGGCCTCGTGTACAGTTCTTC
NA TRBJ1-1 NA TRBV29-1 CSVAANTEAFF TGCAGCGTTGCGGCTAACACTGAAGCTTTCTTT
many TRBJ1-5 TRBD1 TRBV2 CASNRLGGSNQPQHF TGTGCCAGCAACCGACTAGGGGGCAGCAATCAGCCCCAGCATTTT
medium-sized TRBJ2-1 NA TRBV27 CASSLTGGAYNEQFF TGTGCCAGCAGTCTCACAGGGGGGGCCTACAATGAGCAGTTCTTC
few TRBJ1-6 NA TRBV7-9 CASILGGTLHF TGTGCCAGCATCTTAGGCGGCACCCTCCACTTT
many TRBJ2-7 TRBD2 TRBV27 CASSFGGGEQYF TGTGCCAGCAGTTTTGGGGGGGGCGAGCAGTACTTC
many TRBJ2-3 TRBD2 TRBV9 CASSVQAGTSGGSRTDTQYF TGTGCCAGCAGCGTTCAAGCAGGGACTAGCGGGGGGAGTCGTACAGATACGCAGTATTTT
NA TRBJ2-1 TRBD2 TRBV28 CDISSLPSGVGDEQFF TGTGACATCAGTTCCCTGCCTAGCGGGGTTGGTGATGAGCAGTTCTTC
many TRBJ1-2 TRBD1 TRBV20-1 CSAGEGQVSSGYTF TGCAGTGCAGGTGAAGGACAGGTATCCTCCGGCTACACCTTC
many TRBJ2-7 NA TRBV20-1 CSARGEGVVGEQYF TGCAGTGCTAGAGGCGAGGGGGTAGTGGGCGAGCAGTACTTC
many TRBJ1-5 TRBD1 TRBV10-2 CASRRGQGPWPQHF TGCGCCAGCAGAAGAGGACAGGGTCCATGGCCCCAGCATTTT
many TRBJ2-7 TRBD2 TRBV27 CASSDGLAGASSYEQYF TGTGCCAGCAGCGACGGACTAGCGGGGGCTAGCTCCTACGAGCAGTACTTC